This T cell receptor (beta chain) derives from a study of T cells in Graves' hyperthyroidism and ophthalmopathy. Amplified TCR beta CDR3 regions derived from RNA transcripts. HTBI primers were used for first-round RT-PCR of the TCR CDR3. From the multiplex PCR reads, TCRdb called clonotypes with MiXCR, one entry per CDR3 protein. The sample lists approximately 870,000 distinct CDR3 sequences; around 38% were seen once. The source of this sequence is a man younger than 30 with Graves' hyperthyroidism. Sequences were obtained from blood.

CDR3 bases: TGCAGCCCAGGGACAGTTGGGAATGGCTACACCTTC. Amino acids: CSPGTVGNGYTF. V and J are TRBV29-1 and TRBJ1-2; TRBD1 matches 7 bases. Germline lookup yields CDR1 SQVTM and CDR2 ANQGSEA. This CDR3 spans 12 amino acids. Trimming removed 8 bases from V and 6 bases from J; junction bases left unmatched: 9.